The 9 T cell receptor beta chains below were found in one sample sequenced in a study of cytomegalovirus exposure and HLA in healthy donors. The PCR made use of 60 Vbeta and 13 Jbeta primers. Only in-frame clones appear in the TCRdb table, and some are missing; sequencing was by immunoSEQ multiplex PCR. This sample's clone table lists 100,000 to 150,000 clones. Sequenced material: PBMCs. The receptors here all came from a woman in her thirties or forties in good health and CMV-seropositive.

CDR3 sequence: CASSDSRDSWGSYEQYF. CDR3 sequence (DNA): TGCGCCAGCAGTGACTCGAGGGACAGTTGGGGCTCCTACGAGCAGTACTTC. This chain joins TRBV10-1 and TRBJ2-7; 7 positions match TRBD1. The CDR3 loop spans 17 amino acids. V shed 3 bases and J 0 bases; nucleotides not matched to a gene: 11. Germline V gene lookup returns CDR1 WNHNN and CDR2 SYGVQD (reference sequence).

The CDR3 DNA follows: TGTGCCAGCAGCTTGGCAGGGGCCCAAGCTAATGAAAAACTGTTTTTT. Protein: CASSLAGAQANEKLFF. The J gene is TRBJ1-4, the V gene TRBV5-4; weak D call: TRBD1 (6 bases). The ends were cut back, 0 bases at V and 3 bases at J, with 12 bases in the middle. The CDR3 contains 16 residues. Germline V gives CDR1 SGHNT, CDR2 YYREEE (reference sequence).

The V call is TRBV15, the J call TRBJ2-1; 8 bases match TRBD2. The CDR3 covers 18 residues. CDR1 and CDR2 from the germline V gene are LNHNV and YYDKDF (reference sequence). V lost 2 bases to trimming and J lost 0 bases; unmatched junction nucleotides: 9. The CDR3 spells CATSRQSGGPNSYNEQFF. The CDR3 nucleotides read TGTGCCACCAGCAGACAGAGCGGGGGTCCAAACTCCTACAATGAGCAGTTCTTC.

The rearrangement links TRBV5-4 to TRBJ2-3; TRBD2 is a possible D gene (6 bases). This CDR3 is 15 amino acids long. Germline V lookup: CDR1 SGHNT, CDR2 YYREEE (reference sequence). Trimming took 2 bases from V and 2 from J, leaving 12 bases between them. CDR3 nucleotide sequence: TGTGCCAGCAGCTTAGATCGGACTACCACAGATACGCAGTATTTT. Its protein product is CASSLDRTTTDTQYF. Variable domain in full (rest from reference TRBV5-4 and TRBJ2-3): ETGVTQSPTHLIKTRGQQVTLRCSSQSGHNTVSWYQQALGQGPQFIFQYYREEENGRGNFPPRFSGLQFPNYSSELNVNALELDDSALYLCASSLDRTTTDTQYFGPGTRLTVL.

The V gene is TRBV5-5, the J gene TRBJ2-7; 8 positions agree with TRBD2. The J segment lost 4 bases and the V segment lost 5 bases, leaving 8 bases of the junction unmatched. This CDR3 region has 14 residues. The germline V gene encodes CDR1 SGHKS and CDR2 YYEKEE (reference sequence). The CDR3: CASRAGAGPYEQYF. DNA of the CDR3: TGTGCCAGCAGAGCGGGAGCGGGACCTTACGAGCAGTACTTC. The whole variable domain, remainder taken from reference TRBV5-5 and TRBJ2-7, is DAGVTQSPTHLIKTRGQQVTLRCSPISGHKSVSWYQQVLGQGPQFIFQYYEKEERGRGNFPDRFSARQFPNYSSELNVNALLLGDSALYLCASRAGAGPYEQYFGPGTRLTVT.

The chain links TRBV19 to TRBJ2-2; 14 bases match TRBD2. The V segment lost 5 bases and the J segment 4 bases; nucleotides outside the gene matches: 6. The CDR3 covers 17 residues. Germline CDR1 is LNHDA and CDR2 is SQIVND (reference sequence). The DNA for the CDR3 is TGTGCCAGTAGTGGGGGACTAGCGGGAGTTATCACCGGGGAGCTGTTTTTT. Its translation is CASSGGLAGVITGELFF.

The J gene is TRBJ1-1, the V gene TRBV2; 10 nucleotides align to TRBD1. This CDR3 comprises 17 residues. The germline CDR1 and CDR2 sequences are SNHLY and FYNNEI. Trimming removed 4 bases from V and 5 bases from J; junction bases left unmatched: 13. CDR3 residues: CASSAGGQGMMWTEAFF. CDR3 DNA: TGTGCCAGCAGTGCGGGGGGACAGGGGATGATGTGGACTGAAGCTTTCTTT.

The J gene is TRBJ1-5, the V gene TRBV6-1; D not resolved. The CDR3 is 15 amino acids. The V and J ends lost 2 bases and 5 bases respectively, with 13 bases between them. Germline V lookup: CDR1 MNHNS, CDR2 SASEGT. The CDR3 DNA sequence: TGTGCCAGCAGTGAAACGGTAGCTTCCCATCAGCCCCAGCATTTT. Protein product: CASSETVASHQPQHF.

DNA of the CDR3: TGTGCCAGCAGCAAAGCCACAGGCCTAGGGCCCCAGCATTTT. This gives the protein CASSKATGLGPQHF. This chain links TRBV21-1 with TRBJ1-5; the table's D call, TRBD1, was not checked against the DNA. TRBV21-1 is termed a pseudogene. This CDR3 has 14 residues.